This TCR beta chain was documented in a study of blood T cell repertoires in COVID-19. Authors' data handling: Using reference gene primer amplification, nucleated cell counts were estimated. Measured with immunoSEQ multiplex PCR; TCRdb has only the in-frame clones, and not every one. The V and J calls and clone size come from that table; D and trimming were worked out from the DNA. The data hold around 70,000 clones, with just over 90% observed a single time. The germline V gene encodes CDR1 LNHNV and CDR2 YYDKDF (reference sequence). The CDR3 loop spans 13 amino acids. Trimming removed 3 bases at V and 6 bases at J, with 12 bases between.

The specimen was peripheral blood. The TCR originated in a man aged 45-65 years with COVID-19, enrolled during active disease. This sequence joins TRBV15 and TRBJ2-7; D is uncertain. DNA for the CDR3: TGTGCCACCAGCAGTTTCCCGAGGAGCGAGCAGTACTTC. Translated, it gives CATSSFPRSEQYF.